One sample yielded the 5 T cell receptor beta chains listed below, sequenced in a study of T cell repertoires in cytomegalovirus infection. These receptors are not linked to any known antigen. A single record per CDR3 protein comes from TCRdb applying MiXCR to the reads. There are approximately 990,000 distinct CDR3 sequences in the sample; about a third occur only once, and 11% to 15% lies in the top ten. The material sequenced was cultured CD8+ T cells from PBMCs, taken from culture after CMV antigen stimulation. Receptor source: a human donor in good health (CMV status not recorded). Some clones in this sample may be carry-over from other donors' samples.

A few counts support this clonotype. The chain joins TRBV20-1 to TRBJ2-7; D is unresolved. The germline gives CDR1 DFQATT, CDR2 SNEGSKA (reference sequence). CDR3 size: 11 residues. V was pared by 5 bases and J by 7 bases, with 12 bases between. DNA of the CDR3: TGCAGTGCTCAAGAGTTTCAGGAGCAGTACTTC. It specifies CSAQEFQEQYF.

Only a few counts were recorded for this clonotype. This chain uses TRBV19 with TRBJ1-2, with D unclear. CDR1 is LNHDA, CDR2 SQIVND, per germline (reference sequence). Trimming stripped 4 bases from V and 2 bases from J, with 14 bases between. This CDR3 comprises 15 residues. The CDR3 here is CASSTHIRGNYGYTF. The CDR3, as DNA: TGTGCCAGTAGTACCCACATTCGGGGAAACTATGGCTACACCTTC.

The sample holds a few counts of this clonotype. The chain combines TRBV7-8 with TRBJ2-7, with TRBD2 identical over 16 bases. The germline gives CDR1 SGHVS, CDR2 FQNEAQ. The CDR3 runs to 15 residues. V lost 4 bases, J lost 5 bases, and 2 bases stayed unmatched. The CDR3 spells CASSSGTSGGDEQYV. The DNA of the CDR3 is TGTGCCAGCAGCTCTGGGACTAGCGGGGGGGACGAGCAGTACGTC.

The genes are TRBV5-8 and TRBJ2-1; the match to TRBD2 covers 8 bases. The CDR3 length is 15 residues. Unmatched junction bases numbered 4, after V lost 2 bases and J lost 3 bases. Germline assignment: CDR1 SGHTS and CDR2 YDEGEE. Written as DNA, the CDR3 is TGTGCCAGCAGCTTTATTAGCGGGGACTACAATGAGCAGTTCTTC. This sequence encodes CASSFISGDYNEQFF.

The chain links TRBV7-9 to TRBJ2-2; D uncertain. This CDR3 comprises 14 residues. Trimming pared 5 bases from V and 6 bases from J, leaving 13 bases between. The germline gives CDR1 SEHNR, CDR2 FQNEAQ (reference sequence). CDR3 loop: CASSGYPWAGELFF. DNA of the CDR3: TGTGCCAGCAGCGGATATCCATGGGCCGGGGAGCTGTTTTTT.